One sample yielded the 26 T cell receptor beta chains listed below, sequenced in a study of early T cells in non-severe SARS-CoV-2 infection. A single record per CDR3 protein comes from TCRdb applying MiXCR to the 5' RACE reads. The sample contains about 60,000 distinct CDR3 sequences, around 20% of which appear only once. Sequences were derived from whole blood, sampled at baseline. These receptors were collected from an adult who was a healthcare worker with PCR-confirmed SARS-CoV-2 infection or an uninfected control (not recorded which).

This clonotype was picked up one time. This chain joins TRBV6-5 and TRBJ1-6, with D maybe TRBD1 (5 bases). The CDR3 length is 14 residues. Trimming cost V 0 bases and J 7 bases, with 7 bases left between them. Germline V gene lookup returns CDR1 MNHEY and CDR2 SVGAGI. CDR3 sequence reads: CASSYSGGNSPLHF. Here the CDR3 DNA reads TGTGCCAGCAGTTACTCGGGGGGAAATTCACCCCTCCACTTT.

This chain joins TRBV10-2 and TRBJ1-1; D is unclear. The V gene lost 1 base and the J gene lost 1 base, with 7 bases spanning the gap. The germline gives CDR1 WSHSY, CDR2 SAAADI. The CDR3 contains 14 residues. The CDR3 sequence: CASSEWGWNTEAFF. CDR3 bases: TGCGCCAGCAGTGAGTGGGGATGGAACACTGAAGCTTTCTTT.

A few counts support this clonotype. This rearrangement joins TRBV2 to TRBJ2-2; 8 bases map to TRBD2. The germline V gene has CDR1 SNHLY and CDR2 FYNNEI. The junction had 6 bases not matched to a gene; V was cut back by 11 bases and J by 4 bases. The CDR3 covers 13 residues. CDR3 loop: CARGLAGTGELFF. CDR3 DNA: TGTGCCCGTGGACTAGCCGGCACCGGGGAGCTGTTTTTT.

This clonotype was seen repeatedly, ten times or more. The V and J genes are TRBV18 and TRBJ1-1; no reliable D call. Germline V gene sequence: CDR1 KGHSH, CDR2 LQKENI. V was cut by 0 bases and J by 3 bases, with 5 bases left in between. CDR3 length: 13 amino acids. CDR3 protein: CASSPPSHTEAFF. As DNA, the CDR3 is TGTGCCAGCTCACCACCGAGCCACACTGAAGCTTTCTTT.

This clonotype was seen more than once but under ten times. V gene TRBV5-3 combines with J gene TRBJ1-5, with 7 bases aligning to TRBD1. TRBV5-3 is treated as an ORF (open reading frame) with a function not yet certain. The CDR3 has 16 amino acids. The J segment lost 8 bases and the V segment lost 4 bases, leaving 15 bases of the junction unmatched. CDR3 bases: TGTGCCAGAAGCCGACGGAAACAGGGGATCCGGGAGCCCCAGCATTTT. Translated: CARSRRKQGIREPQHF.

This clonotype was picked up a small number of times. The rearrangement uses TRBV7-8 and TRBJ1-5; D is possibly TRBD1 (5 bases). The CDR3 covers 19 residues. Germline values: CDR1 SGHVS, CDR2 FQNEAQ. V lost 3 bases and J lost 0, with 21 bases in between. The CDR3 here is CASSFESVGERYSNQPQHF. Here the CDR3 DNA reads TGTGCCAGCAGCTTTGAATCGGTAGGGGAGCGATATAGCAATCAGCCCCAGCATTTT.

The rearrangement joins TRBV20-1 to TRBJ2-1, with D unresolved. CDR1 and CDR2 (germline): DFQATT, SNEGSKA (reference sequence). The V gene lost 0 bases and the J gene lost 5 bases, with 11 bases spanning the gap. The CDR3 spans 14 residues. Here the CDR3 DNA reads TGCAGTGCTAGAGACAAGGGCTCTCACAATGAGCAGTTCTTC. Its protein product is CSARDKGSHNEQFF.

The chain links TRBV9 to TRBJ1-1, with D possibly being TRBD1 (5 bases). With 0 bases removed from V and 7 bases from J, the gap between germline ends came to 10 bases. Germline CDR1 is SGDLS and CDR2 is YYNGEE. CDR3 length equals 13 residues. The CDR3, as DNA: TGTGCCAGCAGCGTAGCAGGGTATGGTGAAGCTTTCTTT. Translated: CASSVAGYGEAFF.

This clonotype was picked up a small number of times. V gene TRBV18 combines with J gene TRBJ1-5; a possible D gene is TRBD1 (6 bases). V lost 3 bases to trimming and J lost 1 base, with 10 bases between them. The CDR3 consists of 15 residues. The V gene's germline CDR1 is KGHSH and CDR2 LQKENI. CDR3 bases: TGTGCCAGCTCACCTGGGGGGCTGAGCAATCAGCCCCAGCATTTT. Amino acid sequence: CASSPGGLSNQPQHF. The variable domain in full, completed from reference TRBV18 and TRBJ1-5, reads NAGVMQNPRHLVRRRGQEARLRCSPMKGHSHVYWYRQLPEEGLKFMVYLQKENIIDESGMPKERFSAEFPKEGPSILRIQQVVRGDSAAYFCASSPGGLSNQPQHFGDGTRLSIL.

CDR3 residues: CSAQREGASGYTF. In nucleotides, the CDR3 is TGCAGTGCTCAGAGGGAGGGGGCAAGTGGCTACACCTTC. The chain couples TRBV20-1 to TRBJ1-2, with 7 positions matching TRBD1. V lost 5 bases, J lost 7 bases, and 10 bases stayed unmatched. Germline-derived CDR1 and CDR2 are DFQATT and SNEGSKA (reference sequence). There are 13 residues in the CDR3.

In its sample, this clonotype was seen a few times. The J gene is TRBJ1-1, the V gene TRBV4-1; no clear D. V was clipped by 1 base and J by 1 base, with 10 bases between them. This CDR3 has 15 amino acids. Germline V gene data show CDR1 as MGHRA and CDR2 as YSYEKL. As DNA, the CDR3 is TGCGCCAGCAGCCAAGCAGCCACGGCGAACACTGAAGCTTTCTTT. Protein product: CASSQAATANTEAFF.

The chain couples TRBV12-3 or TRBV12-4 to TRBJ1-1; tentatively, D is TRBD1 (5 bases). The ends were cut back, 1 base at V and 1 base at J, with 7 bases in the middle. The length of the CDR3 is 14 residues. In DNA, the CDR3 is TGTGCCAGCAGTTTAGGGCAGGGGAACACTGAAGCTTTCTTT. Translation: CASSLGQGNTEAFF.

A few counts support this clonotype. For the CDR3, the DNA is TGCGCCAGCAGCCCCGGACAGTCCCAAGAGACCCAGTACTTC. It encodes CASSPGQSQETQYF. The gene calls are TRBV5-1 and TRBJ2-5; weak D call: TRBD1 (6 bases). This CDR3 has 14 amino acids. V was pared by 4 bases and J by 1 base, with 11 bases between. Germline V gene data show CDR1 as SGHRS and CDR2 as YFSETQ. The full variable domain, with the rest looked up from reference TRBV5-1 and TRBJ2-5, is KAGVTQTPRYLIKTRGQQVTLSCSPISGHRSVSWYQQTPGQGLQFLFEYFSETQRNKGNFPGRFSGRQFSNSRSEMNVSTLELGDSALYLCASSPGQSQETQYFGPGTRLLVL.

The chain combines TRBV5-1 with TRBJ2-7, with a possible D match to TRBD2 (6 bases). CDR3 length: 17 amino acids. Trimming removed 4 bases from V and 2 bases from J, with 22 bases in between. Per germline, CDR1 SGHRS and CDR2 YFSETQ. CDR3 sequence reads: CASSAVPLGSGTYEQYF. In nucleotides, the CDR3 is TGCGCCAGCAGCGCAGTCCCGCTGGGTAGCGGAACCTACGAGCAGTACTTC.

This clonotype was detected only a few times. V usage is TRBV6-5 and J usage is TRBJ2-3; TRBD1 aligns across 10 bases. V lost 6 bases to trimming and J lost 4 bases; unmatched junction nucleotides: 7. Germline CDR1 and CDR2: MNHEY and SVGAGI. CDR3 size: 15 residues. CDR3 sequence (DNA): TGTGCCAGCAGCCCGGGACAGGGGTCCGCAGATACGCAGTATTTT. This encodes CASSPGQGSADTQYF.

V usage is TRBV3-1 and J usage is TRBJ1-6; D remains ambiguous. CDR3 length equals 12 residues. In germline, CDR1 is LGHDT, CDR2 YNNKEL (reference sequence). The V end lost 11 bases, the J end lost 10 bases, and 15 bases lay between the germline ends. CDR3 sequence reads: CASWRLGSPLHF. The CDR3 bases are TGTGCCTCCTGGAGGCTAGGATCACCCCTCCACTTT.

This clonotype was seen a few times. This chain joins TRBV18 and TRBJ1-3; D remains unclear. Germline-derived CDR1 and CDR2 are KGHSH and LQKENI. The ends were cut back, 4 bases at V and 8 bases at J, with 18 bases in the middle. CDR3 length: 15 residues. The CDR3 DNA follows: TGTGCCAGCTCACTCACAATTACTCCCACAGACACCATATATTTT. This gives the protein CASSLTITPTDTIYF.

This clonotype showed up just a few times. CDR3 region: CASSLGRDLNIQYF. In DNA form, the CDR3 reads TGCGCCAGCAGCCTCGGACGGGACCTAAACATTCAGTACTTC. The V and J genes are TRBV4-1 and TRBJ2-4; D assignment may be TRBD1 or TRBD2 (5 bases each). The ends were cut back, 4 bases at V and 6 bases at J, with 13 bases in the middle. CDR1 is MGHRA, CDR2 YSYEKL, per germline. The CDR3 has 14 residues.

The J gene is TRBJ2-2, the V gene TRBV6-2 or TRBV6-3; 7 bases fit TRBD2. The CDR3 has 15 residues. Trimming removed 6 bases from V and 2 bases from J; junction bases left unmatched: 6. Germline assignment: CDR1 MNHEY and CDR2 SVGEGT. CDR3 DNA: TGTGCCAGCAGAATCAGCGGGGCTAACACCGGGGAGCTGTTTTTT. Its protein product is CASRISGANTGELFF.

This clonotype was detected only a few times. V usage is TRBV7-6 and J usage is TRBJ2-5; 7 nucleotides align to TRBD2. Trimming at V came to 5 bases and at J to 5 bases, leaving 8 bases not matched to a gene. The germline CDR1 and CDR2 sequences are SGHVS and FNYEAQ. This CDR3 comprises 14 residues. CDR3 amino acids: CASSTPGGDETQYF. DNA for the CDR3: TGTGCCAGCAGCACACCGGGGGGAGACGAGACCCAGTACTTC.

The CDR3 loop is CSARGGTGELFF. CDR3 nucleotides: TGCAGTGCTAGAGGGGGCACCGGGGAGCTGTTTTTT. This chain joins TRBV20-1 and TRBJ2-2; no reliable D call. Germline loops: CDR1 DFQATT, CDR2 SNEGSKA (reference sequence). This CDR3 has 12 residues. Trimming took 1 base from V and 4 from J, leaving 4 bases between them.

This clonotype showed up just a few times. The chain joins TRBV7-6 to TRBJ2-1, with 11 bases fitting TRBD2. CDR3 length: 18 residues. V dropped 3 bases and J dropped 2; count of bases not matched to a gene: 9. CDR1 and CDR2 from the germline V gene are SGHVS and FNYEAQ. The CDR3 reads CASSLNEGTSGAYNEQFF. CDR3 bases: TGTGCCAGCAGCTTGAACGAGGGGACTAGCGGCGCCTACAATGAGCAGTTCTTC. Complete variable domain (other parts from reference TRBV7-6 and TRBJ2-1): GAGVSQSPRYKVTKRGQDVALRCDPISGHVSLYWYRQALGQGPEFLTYFNYEAQQDKSGLPNDRFSAERPEGSISTLTIQRTEQRDSAMYRCASSLNEGTSGAYNEQFFGPGTRLTVL.

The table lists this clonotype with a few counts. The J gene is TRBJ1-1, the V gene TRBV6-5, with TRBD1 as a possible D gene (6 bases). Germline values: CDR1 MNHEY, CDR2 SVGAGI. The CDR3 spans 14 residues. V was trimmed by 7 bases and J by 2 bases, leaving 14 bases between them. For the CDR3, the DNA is TGTGCCAGCACCCGCCCCGGGGGCAACACTGAAGCTTTCTTT. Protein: CASTRPGGNTEAFF.

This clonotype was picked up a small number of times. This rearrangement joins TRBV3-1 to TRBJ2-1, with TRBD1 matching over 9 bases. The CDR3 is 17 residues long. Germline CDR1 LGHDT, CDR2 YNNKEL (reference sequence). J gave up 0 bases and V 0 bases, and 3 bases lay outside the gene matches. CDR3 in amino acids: CASSQDWTGASYNEQFF. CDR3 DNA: TGTGCCAGCAGCCAAGATTGGACAGGGGCCTCCTACAATGAGCAGTTCTTC.

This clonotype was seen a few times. CDR3 loop: CSARDLGAYQETQYF. CDR3 DNA: TGCAGTGCTAGAGATTTGGGGGCTTACCAAGAGACCCAGTACTTC. The V gene is TRBV20-1, the J gene TRBJ2-5; D is perhaps TRBD1 (6 bases). This CDR3 has 15 residues. Germline CDR1 DFQATT, CDR2 SNEGSKA (reference sequence). The germline V and J ends were trimmed by 0 bases and 0 bases, with 11 bases remaining between them.

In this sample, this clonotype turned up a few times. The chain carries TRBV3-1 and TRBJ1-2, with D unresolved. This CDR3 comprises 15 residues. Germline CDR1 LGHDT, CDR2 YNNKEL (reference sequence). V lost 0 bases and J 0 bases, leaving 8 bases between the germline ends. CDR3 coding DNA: TGTGCCAGCAGCCAAGATCACGGTTCTAACTATGGCTACACCTTC. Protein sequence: CASSQDHGSNYGYTF.